This TCR beta chain comes out of a study of monozygotic twins with inflammatory bowel disease. General study findings and limits: Twins with IBD were found to have lower TCRbeta diversity (inverse Simpson) than healthy co-twins. Evidence did not back any single strong signal or clonotype linked to IBD.

On this clonotype: Antigen specificity is unknown.

Per germline, CDR1 LNHNV and CDR2 YYDKDF (reference sequence). The CDR3 spans 14 residues. Reprocessing the 5' RACE reads, TCRdb reports a single entry for every CDR3 protein and omits DNA. The sample includes 440,000 or so distinct CDR3 sequences. Sample: blood. This chain links TRBV15 with TRBJ2-5; the TRBD1 assignment by TCRdb is unverifiable without DNA. The TCR comes from a human donor with ulcerative colitis or Crohn's disease, or a healthy co-twin of an affected twin (not recorded which). CDR3: CATSRRGPLETQYF.